This T cell receptor beta chain originates from a study of blood T cell repertoires in COVID-19. At the level of the study: The study drew acute and convalescent COVID-19 samples from the United States, Italy and Spain.

Assay used: immunoSEQ multiplex PCR; TCRdb lists only in-frame clones, some missing. The sample consists of 130,000 to 150,000 clones, 80% of them appearing once. The V and J ends lost 10 bases and 0 bases respectively, with 13 bases between them. CDR3 size: 14 residues. The germline gives CDR1 SNHLY, CDR2 FYNNEI. The sample consisted of peripheral blood. V and J are TRBV2 and TRBJ1-3; possible D gene TRBD1, 6 bases. The source is a man aged 65 to 85 who had recovered from COVID-19. The CDR3 here is CATKRGGSGNTIYF. In nucleotides, the CDR3 is TGTGCCACCAAGAGAGGGGGCTCTGGAAACACCATATATTTT.